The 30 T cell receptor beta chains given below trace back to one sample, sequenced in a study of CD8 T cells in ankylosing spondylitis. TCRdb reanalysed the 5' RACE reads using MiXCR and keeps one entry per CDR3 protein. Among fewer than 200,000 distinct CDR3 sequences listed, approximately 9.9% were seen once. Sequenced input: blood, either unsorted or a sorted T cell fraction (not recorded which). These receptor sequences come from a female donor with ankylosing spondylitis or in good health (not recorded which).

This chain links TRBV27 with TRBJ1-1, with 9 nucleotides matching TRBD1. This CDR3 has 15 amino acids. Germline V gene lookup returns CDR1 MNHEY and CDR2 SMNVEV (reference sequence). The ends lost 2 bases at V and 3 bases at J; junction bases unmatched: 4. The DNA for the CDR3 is TGTGCCAGCAGTTTAGCACAGGGGGCGTACACTGAAGCTTTCTTT. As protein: CASSLAQGAYTEAFF.

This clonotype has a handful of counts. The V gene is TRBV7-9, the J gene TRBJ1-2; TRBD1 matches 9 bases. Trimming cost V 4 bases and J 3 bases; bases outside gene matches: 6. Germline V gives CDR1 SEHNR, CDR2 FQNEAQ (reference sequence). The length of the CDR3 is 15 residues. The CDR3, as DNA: TGTGCCAGCAGCTCAGGGACAGGGCTTTACTATGGCTACACCTTC. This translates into CASSSGTGLYYGYTF.

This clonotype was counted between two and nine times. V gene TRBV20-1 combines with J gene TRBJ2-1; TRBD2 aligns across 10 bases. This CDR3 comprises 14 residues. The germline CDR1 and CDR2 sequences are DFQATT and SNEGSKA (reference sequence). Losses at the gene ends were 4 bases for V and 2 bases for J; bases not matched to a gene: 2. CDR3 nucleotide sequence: TGCAGTGCTAAAGCGGGAGGGACCTACAATGAGCAGTTCTTC. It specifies CSAKAGGTYNEQFF.

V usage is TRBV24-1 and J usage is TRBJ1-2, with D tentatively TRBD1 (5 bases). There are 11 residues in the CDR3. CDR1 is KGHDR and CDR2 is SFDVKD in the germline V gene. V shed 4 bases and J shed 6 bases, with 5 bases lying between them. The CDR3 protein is CATSEGHGYTF. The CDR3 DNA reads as TGTGCCACCAGTGAGGGGCATGGCTACACCTTC.

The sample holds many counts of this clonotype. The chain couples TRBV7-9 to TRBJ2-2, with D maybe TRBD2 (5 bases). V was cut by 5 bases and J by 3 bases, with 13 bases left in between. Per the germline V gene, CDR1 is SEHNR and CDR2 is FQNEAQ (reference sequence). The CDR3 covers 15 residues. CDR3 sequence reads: CASSQTRAYTGELFF. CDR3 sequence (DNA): TGTGCCAGCAGCCAGACGCGGGCCTACACCGGGGAGCTGTTTTTT.

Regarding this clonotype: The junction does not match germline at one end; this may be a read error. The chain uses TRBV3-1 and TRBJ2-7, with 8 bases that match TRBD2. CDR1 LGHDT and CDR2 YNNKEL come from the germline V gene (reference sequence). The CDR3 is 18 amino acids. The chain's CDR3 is CTSSFRREAHRMLYEQYF. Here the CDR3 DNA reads TGTACCAGCAGTTTTAGGCGGGAGGCTCACCGGATGCTCTACGAGCAGTACTTC.

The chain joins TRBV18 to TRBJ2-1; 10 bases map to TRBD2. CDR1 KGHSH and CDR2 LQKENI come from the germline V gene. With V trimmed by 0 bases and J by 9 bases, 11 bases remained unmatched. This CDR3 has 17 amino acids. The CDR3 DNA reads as TGTGCCAGCTCACCACCGTGGCTAGCGGGAGATTCCGGTGAGCAGTTCTTC. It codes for CASSPPWLAGDSGEQFF.

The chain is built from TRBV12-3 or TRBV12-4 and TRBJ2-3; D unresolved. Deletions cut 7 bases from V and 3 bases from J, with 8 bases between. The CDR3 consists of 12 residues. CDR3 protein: CASTYGTDTQYF. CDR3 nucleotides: TGTGCCAGCACCTACGGGACAGATACGCAGTATTTT.

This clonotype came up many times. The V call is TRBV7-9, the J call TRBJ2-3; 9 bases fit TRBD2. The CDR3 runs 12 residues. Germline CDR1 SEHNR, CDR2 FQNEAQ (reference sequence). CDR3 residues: CASGRSSDTQYF. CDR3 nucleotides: TGTGCGAGCGGGAGGAGTTCAGATACGCAGTATTTT. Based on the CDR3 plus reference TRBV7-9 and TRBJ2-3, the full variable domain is DTGVSQNPRHKITKRGQNVTFRCDPISEHNRLYWYRQTLGQGPEFLTYFQNEAQLEKSRLLSDRFSAERPKGSFSTLEIQRTEQGDSAMYLCASGRSSDTQYFGPGTRLTVL.

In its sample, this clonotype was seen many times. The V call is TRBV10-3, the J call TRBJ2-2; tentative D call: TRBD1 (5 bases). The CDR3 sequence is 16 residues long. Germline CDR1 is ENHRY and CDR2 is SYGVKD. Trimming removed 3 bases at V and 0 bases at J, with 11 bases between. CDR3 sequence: CAISDDRRPNTGELFF. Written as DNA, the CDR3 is TGTGCCATCAGTGACGACAGAAGACCGAACACCGGGGAGCTGTTTTTT.

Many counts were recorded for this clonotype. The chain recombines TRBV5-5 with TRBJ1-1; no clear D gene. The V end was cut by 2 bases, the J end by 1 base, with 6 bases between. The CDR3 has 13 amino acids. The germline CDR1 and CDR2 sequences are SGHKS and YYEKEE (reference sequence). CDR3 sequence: CASSLSPNTEAFF. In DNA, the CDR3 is TGTGCCAGCAGCTTATCCCCGAACACTGAAGCTTTCTTT.

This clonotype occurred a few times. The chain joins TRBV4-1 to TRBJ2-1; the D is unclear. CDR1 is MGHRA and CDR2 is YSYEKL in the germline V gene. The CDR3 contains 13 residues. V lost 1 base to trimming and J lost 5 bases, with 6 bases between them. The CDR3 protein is CASSQVPDNEQFF. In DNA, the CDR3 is TGCGCCAGCAGCCAAGTCCCAGACAATGAGCAGTTCTTC.

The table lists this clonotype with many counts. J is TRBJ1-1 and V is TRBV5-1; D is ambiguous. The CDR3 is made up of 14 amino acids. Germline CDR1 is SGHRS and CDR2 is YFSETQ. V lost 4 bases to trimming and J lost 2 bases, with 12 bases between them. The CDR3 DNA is TGCGCCAGCAGCCTCGACGGCCCCAACACTGAAGCTTTCTTT. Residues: CASSLDGPNTEAFF.

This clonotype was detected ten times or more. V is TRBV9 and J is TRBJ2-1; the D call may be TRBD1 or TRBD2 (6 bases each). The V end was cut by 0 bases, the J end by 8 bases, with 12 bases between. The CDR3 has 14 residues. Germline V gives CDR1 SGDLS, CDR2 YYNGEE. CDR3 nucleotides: TGTGCCAGCAGCGTAGGCGGGACATCCGATGAGCAGTTCTTC. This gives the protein CASSVGGTSDEQFF.

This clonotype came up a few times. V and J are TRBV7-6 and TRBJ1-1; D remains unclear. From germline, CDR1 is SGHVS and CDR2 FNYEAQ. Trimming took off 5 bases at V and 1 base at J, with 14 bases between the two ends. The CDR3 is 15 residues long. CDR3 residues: CASSPRQKGNTEAFF. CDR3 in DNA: TGTGCCAGCAGCCCTCGCCAAAAGGGGAACACTGAAGCTTTCTTT.

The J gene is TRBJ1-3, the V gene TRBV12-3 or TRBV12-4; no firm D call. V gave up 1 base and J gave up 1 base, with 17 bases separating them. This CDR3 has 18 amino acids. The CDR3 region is CASSLVGKPLLSGNTIYF. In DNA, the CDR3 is TGTGCCAGCAGTTTAGTGGGGAAGCCCCTACTTTCTGGAAACACCATATATTTT.

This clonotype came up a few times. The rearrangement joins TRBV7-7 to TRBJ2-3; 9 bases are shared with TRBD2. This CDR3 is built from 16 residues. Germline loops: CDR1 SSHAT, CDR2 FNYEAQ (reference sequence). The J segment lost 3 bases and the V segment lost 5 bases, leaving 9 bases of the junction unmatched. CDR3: CASSPWVAGGTDTQYF. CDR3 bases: TGTGCCAGCAGCCCCTGGGTTGCGGGAGGGACAGATACGCAGTATTTT.

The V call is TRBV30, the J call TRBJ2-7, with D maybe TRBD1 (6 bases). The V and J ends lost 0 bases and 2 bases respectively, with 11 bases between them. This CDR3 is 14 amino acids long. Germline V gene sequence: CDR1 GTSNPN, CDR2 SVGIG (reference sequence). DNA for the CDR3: TGTGCCTGGAGTGTAGGCAGGGGAACCTACGAGCAGTACTTC. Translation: CAWSVGRGTYEQYF.

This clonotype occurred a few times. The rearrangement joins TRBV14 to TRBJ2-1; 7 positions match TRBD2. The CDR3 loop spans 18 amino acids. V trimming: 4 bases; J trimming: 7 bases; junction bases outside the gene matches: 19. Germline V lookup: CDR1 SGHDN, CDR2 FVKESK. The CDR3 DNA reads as TGTGCCAGCAGCCCCCGGTTCTCTGAGGGGCGGGAGTCGAATGAGCAGTTCTTC. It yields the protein CASSPRFSEGRESNEQFF. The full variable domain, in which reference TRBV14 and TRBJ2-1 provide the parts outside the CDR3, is EAGVTQFPSHSVIEKGQTVTLRCDPISGHDNLYWYRRVMGKEIKFLLHFVKESKQDESGMPNNRFLAERTGGTYSTLKVQPAELEDSGVYFCASSPRFSEGRESNEQFFGPGTRLTVL.

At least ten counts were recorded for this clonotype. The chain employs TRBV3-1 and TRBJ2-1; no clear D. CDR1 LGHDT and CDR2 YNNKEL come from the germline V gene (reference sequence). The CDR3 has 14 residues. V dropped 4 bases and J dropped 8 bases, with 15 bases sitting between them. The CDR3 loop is CASSRLGEYYEQFF. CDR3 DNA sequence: TGTGCCAGCAGCCGGCTCGGCGAATATTATGAGCAGTTCTTC.

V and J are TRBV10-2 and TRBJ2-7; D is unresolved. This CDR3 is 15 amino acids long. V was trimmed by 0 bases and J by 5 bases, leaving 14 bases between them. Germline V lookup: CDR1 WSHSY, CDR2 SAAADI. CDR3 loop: CASSESGLGNHEQYF. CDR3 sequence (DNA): TGCGCCAGCAGTGAGTCAGGCCTAGGAAACCACGAGCAGTACTTC.

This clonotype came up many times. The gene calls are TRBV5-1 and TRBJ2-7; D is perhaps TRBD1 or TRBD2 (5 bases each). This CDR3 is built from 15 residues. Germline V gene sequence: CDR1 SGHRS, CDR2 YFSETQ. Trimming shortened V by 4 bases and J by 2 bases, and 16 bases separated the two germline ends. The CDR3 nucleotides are TGCGCCAGCAGCGGAACCGGGACGGACGCCTACGAGCAGTACTTC. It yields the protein CASSGTGTDAYEQYF.

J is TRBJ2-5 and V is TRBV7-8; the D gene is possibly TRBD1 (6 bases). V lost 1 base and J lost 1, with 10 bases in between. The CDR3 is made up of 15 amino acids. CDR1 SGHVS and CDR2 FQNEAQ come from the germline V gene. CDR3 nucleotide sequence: TGTGCCAGCAGCTTAGGGGGGCGGCTCCAAGAGACCCAGTACTTC. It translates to CASSLGGRLQETQYF.

CDR3 nucleotides: TGTGCCAGCAGCTCCCAACTTGGACTATCCTCCTACGAGCAGTACTTC. The encoded protein is CASSSQLGLSSYEQYF. The chain links TRBV7-9 to TRBJ2-7, with D possibly TRBD2 on 6 matching bases. From germline, CDR1 is SEHNR and CDR2 FQNEAQ (reference sequence). This CDR3 has 16 residues. V gave up 4 bases and J gave up 0 bases, with 16 bases separating them.

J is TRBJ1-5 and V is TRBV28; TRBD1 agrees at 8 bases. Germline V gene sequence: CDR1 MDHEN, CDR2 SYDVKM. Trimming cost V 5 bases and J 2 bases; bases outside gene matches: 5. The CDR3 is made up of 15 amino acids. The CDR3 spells CASSITGGGNQPQHF. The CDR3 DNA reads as TGTGCCAGCAGTATCACAGGGGGTGGCAATCAGCCCCAGCATTTT.

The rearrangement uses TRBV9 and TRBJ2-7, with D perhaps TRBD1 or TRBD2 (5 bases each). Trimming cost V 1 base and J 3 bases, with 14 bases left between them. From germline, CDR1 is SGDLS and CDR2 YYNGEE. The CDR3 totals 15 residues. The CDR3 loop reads CASSVNGRESYEQYF. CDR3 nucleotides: TGTGCCAGCAGCGTAAACGGCAGGGAGAGCTACGAGCAGTACTTC.

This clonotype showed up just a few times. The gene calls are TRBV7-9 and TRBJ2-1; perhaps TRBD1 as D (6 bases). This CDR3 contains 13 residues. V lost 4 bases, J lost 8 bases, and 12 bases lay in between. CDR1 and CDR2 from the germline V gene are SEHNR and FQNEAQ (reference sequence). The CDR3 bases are TGTGCCAGCAGCTACACAGGGTCAGATGAGCAGTTCTTC. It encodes CASSYTGSDEQFF.

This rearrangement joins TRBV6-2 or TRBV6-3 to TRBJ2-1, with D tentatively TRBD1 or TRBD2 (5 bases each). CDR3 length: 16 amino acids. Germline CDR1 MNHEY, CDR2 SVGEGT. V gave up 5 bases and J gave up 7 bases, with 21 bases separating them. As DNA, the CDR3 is TGTGCCAGCAGTCTACCGCCGGGACCGGGTTTAAATGAGCAGTTCTTC. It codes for CASSLPPGPGLNEQFF.

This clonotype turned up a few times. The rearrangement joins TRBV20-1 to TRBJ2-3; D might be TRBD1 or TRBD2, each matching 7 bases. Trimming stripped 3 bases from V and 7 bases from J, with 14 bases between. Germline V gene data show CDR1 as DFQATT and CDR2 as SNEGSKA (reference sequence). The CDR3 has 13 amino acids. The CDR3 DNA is TGCAGTGCTAGGGGTCAGGGGGGGAATACGCAGTATTTT. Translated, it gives CSARGQGGNTQYF.

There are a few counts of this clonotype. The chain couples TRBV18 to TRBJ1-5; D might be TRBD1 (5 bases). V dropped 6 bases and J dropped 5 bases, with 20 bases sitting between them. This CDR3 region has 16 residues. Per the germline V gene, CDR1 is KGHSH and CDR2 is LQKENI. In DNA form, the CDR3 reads TGTGCCAGCTCCCCATCCCCCTCTTTGGGGGATCAGCCCCAGCATTTT. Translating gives CASSPSPSLGDQPQHF.